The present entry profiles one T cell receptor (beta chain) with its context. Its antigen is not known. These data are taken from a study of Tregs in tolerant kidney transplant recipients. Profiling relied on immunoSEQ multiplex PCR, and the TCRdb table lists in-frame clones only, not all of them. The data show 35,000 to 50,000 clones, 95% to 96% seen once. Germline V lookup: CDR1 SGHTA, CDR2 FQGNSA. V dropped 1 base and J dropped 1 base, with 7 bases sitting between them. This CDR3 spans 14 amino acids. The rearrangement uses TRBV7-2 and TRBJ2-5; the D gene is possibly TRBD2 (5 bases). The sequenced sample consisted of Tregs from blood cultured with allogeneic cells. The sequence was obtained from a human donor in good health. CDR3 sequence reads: CASSLGGPQETQYF. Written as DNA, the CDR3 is TGTGCCAGCAGCTTAGGCGGGCCCCAAGAGACCCAGTACTTC.